This passage covers 31 T cell receptor beta chains from one sample sequenced in a study of cytomegalovirus exposure and HLA in healthy donors. This PCR relied on a set of 60 Vbeta primers and 13 Jbeta primers. Only in-frame clones appear in the TCRdb table, and some are missing; sequencing was by immunoSEQ multiplex PCR. This sample has 120,000 or so clones, with around 75% found just once. What was sequenced was PBMCs. These receptors all stem from a woman aged 50 to 60 in good health and CMV-seropositive.

V gene TRBV7-2 combines with J gene TRBJ1-1; 7 positions agree with TRBD1. From germline, CDR1 is SGHTA and CDR2 FQGNSA. The CDR3 loop spans 13 amino acids. V lost 4 bases, J lost 5 bases, and 4 bases stayed unmatched. The CDR3 coding sequence is TGTGCCAGCAGCTCATCAGGGGGGACTGAAGCTTTCTTT. Amino acid sequence: CASSSSGGTEAFF.

The V gene is TRBV19, the J gene TRBJ1-2; 8 nucleotides align to TRBD1. Per germline, CDR1 LNHDA and CDR2 SQIVND (reference sequence). This CDR3 is built from 17 residues. Germline trimming cut 6 bases from V and 1 base from J; bases unmatched to any gene: 13. The CDR3 here is CASSPTGTGERNYGYTF. The CDR3 DNA reads TGTGCCAGTAGCCCTACCGGGACAGGAGAACGTAACTATGGCTACACCTTC. The entire variable domain, with the rest obtained from reference TRBV19 and TRBJ1-2, is as follows: DGGITQSPKYLFRKEGQNVTLSCEQNLNHDAMYWYRQDPGQGLRLIYYSQIVNDFQKGDIAEGYSVSREKKESFPLTVTSAQKNPTAFYLCASSPTGTGERNYGYTFGSGTRLTVV.

V is TRBV13 and J is TRBJ1-1, with D possibly being TRBD1 (6 bases). CDR3 length: 16 residues. Trimming pared 9 bases from V and 0 bases from J, leaving 20 bases between. Germline loops: CDR1 PRHDT, CDR2 FYEKMQ (reference sequence). The CDR3 sequence: CASLTRGERMNTEAFF. For the CDR3, the DNA is TGTGCCAGTCTGACCAGGGGCGAGAGAATGAACACTGAAGCTTTCTTT.

As to this clone: The identical CDR3 is also encoded by other nucleotide sequences in the sample. The chain combines TRBV30 with TRBJ2-1; TRBD2 agrees at 7 bases. Germline V gene lookup returns CDR1 GTSNPN and CDR2 SVGIG (reference sequence). The CDR3 runs 14 residues. Losses at the gene ends were 4 bases for V and 4 bases for J; bases not matched to a gene: 7. This CDR3 is CAWTGAGRYNEQFF. CDR3 DNA: TGTGCCTGGACAGGAGCGGGGAGATACAATGAGCAGTTCTTC.

V and J are TRBV10-2 and TRBJ1-1, with no clear D. This CDR3 contains 13 residues. Deletions cut 3 bases from V and 5 bases from J, with 10 bases between. CDR1 is WSHSY and CDR2 is SAAADI in the germline V gene. The CDR3 DNA follows: TGCGCCAGCAGTGAATTAGGACTGACTGAAGCTTTCTTT. This gives the protein CASSELGLTEAFF.

The chain combines TRBV5-8 with TRBJ1-5, with TRBD1 as a possible D gene (5 bases). V lost 0 bases to trimming and J lost 3 bases, with 13 bases between them. Looked up from germline, CDR1 is SGHTS and CDR2 is YDEGEE. CDR3 length: 16 residues. This chain's CDR3 is CASSLEKGAFNQPQHF. CDR3 coding DNA: TGTGCCAGCAGCTTGGAGAAAGGGGCTTTCAATCAGCCCCAGCATTTT.

V and J are TRBV7-3 and TRBJ1-4; TRBD1 might be the D (6 bases). The V end was cut by 1 base, the J end by 8 bases, with 8 bases between. In germline, CDR1 is SGHTA, CDR2 FQGTGA. The CDR3 has 13 amino acids. The CDR3 nucleotides read TGTGCCAGCAGCTTAAAGGGGGGGGAAAAACTGTTTTTT. It specifies CASSLKGGEKLFF.

This clone came up a few times. The chain links TRBV10-3 to TRBJ2-7; D is possibly TRBD1 (5 bases). The CDR3 covers 15 residues. The V and J ends lost 3 bases and 0 bases respectively, with 12 bases between them. Germline loops: CDR1 ENHRY, CDR2 SYGVKD. The CDR3 region is CAISEQESGSYEQYF. The CDR3 bases are TGTGCCATCAGTGAACAGGAAAGTGGCTCCTACGAGCAGTACTTC.

CDR3 sequence (DNA): TGTGCCAGCAGTTACTCGACGGGACTAGGCACAGATACGCAGTATTTT. Translated, it gives CASSYSTGLGTDTQYF. The chain uses TRBV6-5 and TRBJ2-3; 8 bases are shared with TRBD2. The V gene end was trimmed by 0 bases and the J gene end by 1 base; junction bases not matched to a gene: 3. The CDR3 sequence is 16 residues long. Per the germline V gene, CDR1 is MNHEY and CDR2 is SVGAGI.

This chain joins TRBV4-3 and TRBJ2-5, with D unclear. From germline, CDR1 is LGHNA and CDR2 YSLEER. This CDR3 has 14 residues. V was pared by 2 bases and J by 5 bases, with 12 bases between. The CDR3 DNA is TGCGCCAGCAGCCAAAGCCCAACGAGGGAGACCCAGTACTTC. This translates into CASSQSPTRETQYF.

The V and J genes are TRBV4-2 and TRBJ1-4, with D uncertain. The CDR3 is 16 amino acids. In germline, CDR1 is LGHNA, CDR2 YNFKEQ. V was trimmed by 4 bases and J by 5 bases, leaving 17 bases between them. The CDR3 DNA reads as TGTGCCAGCAGCCCTAGAACCCGGACGGGGAATGAAAAACTGTTTTTT. It is translated as CASSPRTRTGNEKLFF.

The CDR3 loop reads CASSLDSQETQYF. DNA of the CDR3: TGTGCCAGCAGCTTAGATAGCCAAGAGACCCAGTACTTC. The chain uses TRBV7-2 and TRBJ2-5; unclear D gene. Trimming took 1 base from V and 1 from J, leaving 4 bases between them. The germline V gene has CDR1 SGHTA and CDR2 FQGNSA. CDR3 size: 13 residues.

The chain combines TRBV30 with TRBJ1-1, with D perhaps TRBD1 (5 bases). CDR3 length: 18 amino acids. V lost 0 bases and J lost 5, with 25 bases in between. The germline V gene has CDR1 GTSNPN and CDR2 SVGIG (reference sequence). As DNA, the CDR3 is TGTGCCTGGAGTGTTGAGCCGGGAGCGGGGGGAAGACGGACTGAAGCTTTCTTT. It yields the protein CAWSVEPGAGGRRTEAFF.

This sequence joins TRBV9 and TRBJ2-7; D perhaps matches TRBD1 (5 bases). CDR1 SGDLS and CDR2 YYNGEE come from the germline V gene. V was shortened by 0 bases and J by 4 bases, with 17 bases between the two germline ends. There are 16 residues in the CDR3. CDR3: CASSVDSLGVGYEQYF. CDR3 in DNA: TGTGCCAGCAGCGTAGATTCCCTAGGGGTAGGGTACGAGCAGTACTTC.

In this sample, this clone turned up once. Here the CDR3 DNA reads TGTGCCAGCAGCCAAGATCCTAGCGGGTGGAATGAGCAGTTCTTC. Its protein is CASSQDPSGWNEQFF. V gene TRBV4-2 combines with J gene TRBJ2-1; 8 bases line up with TRBD2. Germline-derived CDR1 and CDR2 are LGHNA and YNFKEQ. J lost 7 bases, V lost 0 bases, and 5 bases had no gene match. CDR3 length: 15 amino acids.

This sequence joins TRBV6-1 and TRBJ1-5; tentatively, D is TRBD1 (5 bases). From germline, CDR1 is MNHNS and CDR2 SASEGT. The CDR3 covers 14 residues. Trimming stripped 0 bases from V and 11 bases from J, with 14 bases between. CDR3 residues: CASSEAGGQKAQHF. CDR3 coding DNA: TGTGCCAGCAGTGAAGCGGGGGGTCAAAAAGCCCAGCATTTT.

This CDR3 is CASSSAGSYNEQFF. CDR3 bases: TGTGCCAGTAGTTCGGCAGGCTCCTACAATGAGCAGTTCTTC. V gene TRBV19 combines with J gene TRBJ2-1; D remains unclear. CDR1 LNHDA and CDR2 SQIVND come from the germline V gene (reference sequence). V was cut by 5 bases and J by 0 bases, with 8 bases left in between. The CDR3 is 14 amino acids.

The chain employs TRBV6-5 and TRBJ1-3; no definite D call. CDR3 length: 16 residues. The V end was cut by 0 bases, the J end by 3 bases, with 12 bases between. The germline gives CDR1 MNHEY, CDR2 SVGAGI. CDR3 sequence reads: CASSYSEPGFGNTIYF. The CDR3 region has the DNA TGTGCCAGCAGTTACTCGGAACCGGGGTTTGGAAACACCATATATTTT.

The chain couples TRBV9 to TRBJ2-3; perhaps TRBD2 as D (7 bases). Trimming pared 1 base from V and 0 bases from J, leaving 15 bases between. Germline V gene data show CDR1 as SGDLS and CDR2 as YYNGEE. This CDR3 has 17 amino acids. In nucleotides, the CDR3 is TGTGCCAGCAGCGTATCCACGGGGGGCCGAAGCACAGATACGCAGTATTTT. Its translation is CASSVSTGGRSTDTQYF. Supplemented by reference TRBV9 and TRBJ2-3, the full variable domain reads DSGVTQTPKHLITATGQRVTLRCSPRSGDLSVYWYQQSLDQGLQFLIQYYNGEERAKGNILERFSAQQFPDLHSELNLSSLELGDSALYFCASSVSTGGRSTDTQYFGPGTRLTVL.

This rearrangement joins TRBV5-1 to TRBJ2-5, with 9 bases identical to TRBD2. The CDR3 totals 16 residues. Trimming removed 2 bases from V and 2 bases from J; junction bases left unmatched: 7. Germline CDR1 reads SGHRS; CDR2 reads YFSETQ. CDR3 in DNA: TGCGCCAGCAGCTTTATTAGCGGGAGTGGGCAAGAGACCCAGTACTTC. As protein: CASSFISGSGQETQYF. The full variable domain, rest sourced from reference TRBV5-1 and TRBJ2-5, is KAGVTQTPRYLIKTRGQQVTLSCSPISGHRSVSWYQQTPGQGLQFLFEYFSETQRNKGNFPGRFSGRQFSNSRSEMNVSTLELGDSALYLCASSFISGSGQETQYFGPGTRLLVL.

The chain recombines TRBV6-1 with TRBJ1-1, with 9 bases lining up with TRBD1. V dropped 8 bases and J dropped 3; count of bases not matched to a gene: 7. This CDR3 is 14 amino acids long. Germline V lookup: CDR1 MNHNS, CDR2 SASEGT. The CDR3 here is CASCLQGADTEAFF. CDR3 DNA: TGTGCCAGCTGCCTACAGGGGGCGGACACTGAAGCTTTCTTT.

The chain recombines TRBV27 with TRBJ2-1, with D possibly matching TRBD1 (6 bases). V lost 5 bases, J lost 2 bases, and 13 bases lay in between. This CDR3 comprises 15 residues. Germline V CDR1 and CDR2: MNHEY, SMNVEV (reference sequence). For the CDR3, the DNA is TGTGCCAGCAGTCCGCCTTGGACAGCCTACAATGAGCAGTTCTTC. It yields the protein CASSPPWTAYNEQFF.

The chain joins TRBV5-1 to TRBJ2-7; 10 bases are a match to TRBD2. V gave up 4 bases and J gave up 6 bases; unmatched junction bases: 7. The CDR3 covers 14 residues. CDR1 SGHRS and CDR2 YFSETQ come from the germline V gene. The CDR3 DNA sequence: TGCGCCAGCAGCGAAACTAGCGGGGAGAGCGAGCAGTACTTC. This codes for CASSETSGESEQYF. The variable domain in full, completed from reference TRBV5-1 and TRBJ2-7, reads KAGVTQTPRYLIKTRGQQVTLSCSPISGHRSVSWYQQTPGQGLQFLFEYFSETQRNKGNFPGRFSGRQFSNSRSEMNVSTLELGDSALYLCASSETSGESEQYFGPGTRLTVT.

The rearrangement links TRBV9 to TRBJ2-4; a weak D match, TRBD2 (7 bases). V gave up 2 bases and J gave up 11 bases, with 20 bases separating them. Germline assignment: CDR1 SGDLS and CDR2 YYNGEE. This CDR3 contains 15 residues. CDR3 sequence: CASSVGGGGTSFQYF. Here the CDR3 DNA reads TGTGCCAGCAGCGTTGGGGGCGGGGGCACCTCGTTTCAGTACTTC.

The chain couples TRBV30 to TRBJ1-1; 9 nucleotides align to TRBD1. The trim removed 2 bases at V and 7 bases at J, leaving 2 bases unmatched. CDR1 is GTSNPN, CDR2 SVGIG, per germline (reference sequence). There are 12 residues in the CDR3. The CDR3 loop reads CAWSRDRVEAFF. The CDR3 DNA reads TGTGCCTGGAGTAGGGACAGGGTTGAAGCTTTCTTT.

V gene TRBV2 combines with J gene TRBJ1-4; no clear D. There are 15 residues in the CDR3. Germline values: CDR1 SNHLY, CDR2 FYNNEI. V lost 8 bases, J lost 7 bases, and 20 bases lay in between. The DNA of the CDR3 is TGTGCCAGCGCTGTCCCCGGTCACGTCGCTGAAAAACTGTTTTTT. The encoded protein is CASAVPGHVAEKLFF.

The J gene is TRBJ1-2, the V gene TRBV6-6, with a possible D match to TRBD1 (5 bases). This CDR3 is built from 12 residues. Germline V gene sequence: CDR1 MNHNY, CDR2 SVGAGI (reference sequence). V lost 7 bases, J lost 5 bases, and 11 bases lay in between. CDR3 DNA sequence: TGTGCCAGCATTTGGGGGGGATATGGCTACACCTTC. Its protein product is CASIWGGYGYTF.

The rearrangement links TRBV7-3 to TRBJ1-2, with D maybe TRBD1 (5 bases). Germline V gives CDR1 SGHTA, CDR2 FQGTGA. This CDR3 is built from 12 residues. The V end lost 6 bases, the J end lost 9 bases, and 14 bases lay between the germline ends. CDR3 nucleotide sequence: TGTGCCAGCAGGGCCCAGGGCGGTAGCTACACCTTC. Translation gives CASRAQGGSYTF.

The V gene is TRBV6-5, the J gene TRBJ1-1; D possibly corresponds to TRBD1 (5 bases). The germline V gene has CDR1 MNHEY and CDR2 SVGAGI. This CDR3 has 14 amino acids. The V and J ends lost 2 bases and 2 bases respectively, with 9 bases between them. Written as DNA, the CDR3 is TGTGCCAGCAGTTACGGGCAGGGTAACACTGAAGCTTTCTTT. Protein sequence: CASSYGQGNTEAFF.

The chain couples TRBV11-2 to TRBJ2-7, with 8 bases that match TRBD1. Per germline, CDR1 SGHAT and CDR2 FQNNGV. V lost 3 bases to trimming and J lost 3 bases; unmatched junction nucleotides: 4. This CDR3 is built from 14 residues. The CDR3 is CASSFGTGNYEQYF. Here the CDR3 DNA reads TGTGCCAGCAGCTTTGGGACAGGTAACTACGAGCAGTACTTC.

The chain has TRBV4-3 and TRBJ2-7; 14 bases line up with TRBD2. CDR3 length equals 18 residues. Germline CDR1 and CDR2: LGHNA and YSLEER. The trim removed 4 bases at V and 1 base at J, leaving 9 bases unmatched. Written as DNA, the CDR3 is TGCGCCAGCAGCCTAGGACTAGCGGGAGGTAGTGCGTCCTACGAGCAGTACTTC. Translation: CASSLGLAGGSASYEQYF.